One and the same sample provided the 8 T cell receptor beta chains below, sequenced in a study of identifying expanded T cells in peripheral blood. TCRdb's table, derived via immunoSEQ multiplex PCR, lists solely in-frame clones and lacks some. Of tens of thousands of clones in the sample, about 83% were seen once. The source material was blood. All receptors come from a person between 18 and 75 years old in good health.

V usage is TRBV10-1 and J usage is TRBJ2-7; 7 nucleotides match TRBD2. The CDR3 runs 16 residues. The V and J ends lost 3 bases and 2 bases, in that order; junction bases with no gene match: 10. Germline V gene lookup returns CDR1 WNHNN and CDR2 SYGVQD (reference sequence). CDR3 region: CASSDDILANTYEQYF. The CDR3 DNA reads as TGCGCCAGCAGTGATGATATACTAGCGAATACCTACGAGCAGTACTTC.

Regarding this clone: An end of the junction differs from the germline gene, which may be a read error. This sequence joins TRBV30 and TRBJ1-6, with TRBD1 as a possible D gene (5 bases). The germline gives CDR1 GTSNPN, CDR2 SVGIG (reference sequence). The CDR3 totals 17 residues. The CDR3 here is CAWSVPGESSYNSPLRF. CDR3 in DNA: TGTGCCTGGAGTGTACCGGGGGAGAGCTCCTATAATTCACCCCTCCGCTTT.

The CDR3 sequence is CASRIGDGYTF. CDR3 sequence (DNA): TGTGCCAGCAGAATTGGGGATGGCTACACCTTC. This rearrangement joins TRBV6-6 to TRBJ1-2, with D hard to call. CDR1 is MNHNY, CDR2 SVGAGI, per germline (reference sequence). CDR3 size: 11 residues. V gave up 6 bases and J gave up 6 bases, with 8 bases separating them.

CDR3 region: CASSQDGTSISTGSGELFF. DNA for the CDR3: TGTGCCAGCAGCCAAGATGGGACTAGCATTTCGACTGGATCCGGGGAGCTGTTTTTT. This rearrangement joins TRBV4-2 to TRBJ2-2, with 9 bases fitting TRBD2. The junction had 14 bases not matched to a gene; V was cut back by 0 bases and J by 6 bases. In germline, CDR1 is LGHNA, CDR2 YNFKEQ. CDR3 length equals 19 residues.

The chain has TRBV20-1 and TRBJ2-5; D uncertain. This CDR3 spans 10 amino acids. The V gene's germline CDR1 is DFQATT and CDR2 SNEGSKA (reference sequence). V gave up 0 bases and J gave up 4 bases, with 0 bases separating them. The CDR3 DNA reads as TGCAGTGCTAGAGAAGAGACCCAGTACTTC. Translated: CSAREETQYF.

The chain is built from TRBV7-9 and TRBJ1-1; TRBD1 is a possible D gene (5 bases). The germline CDR1 and CDR2 sequences are SEHNR and FQNEAQ (reference sequence). The V end was cut by 5 bases, the J end by 1 base, with 8 bases between. There are 13 residues in the CDR3. For the CDR3, the DNA is TGTGCCAGCAGCAGGCAGGGGAACACTGAAGCTTTCTTT. Translated: CASSRQGNTEAFF.

The rearrangement uses TRBV9 and TRBJ2-1; no definite D call. The CDR3 length is 15 residues. The germline CDR1 and CDR2 sequences are SGDLS and YYNGEE. V was clipped by 2 bases and J by 5 bases, with 14 bases between them. The CDR3 reads CASSVSPDPHNEQFF. CDR3 sequence (DNA): TGTGCCAGCAGCGTCTCTCCAGATCCACACAATGAGCAGTTCTTC.

The chain is built from TRBV7-2 and TRBJ2-3; no definite D call. The CDR3 is made up of 12 amino acids. Trimming shortened V by 4 bases and J by 4 bases, and 6 bases separated the two germline ends. Germline V gene sequence: CDR1 SGHTA, CDR2 FQGNSA. CDR3 sequence: CASSSTADTQYF. The CDR3, as DNA: TGTGCCAGCAGCTCAACGGCAGATACGCAGTATTTT.